The entry below describes one T cell receptor beta chain. The table came from immunoSEQ multiplex PCR; TCRdb's copy has only in-frame clones and leaves some out. The repertoire includes approximately 180,000 clones, about 88% of them detected once, and more than 25% sits in the top ten. Germline trimming cut 0 bases from V and 5 bases from J; bases unmatched to any gene: 14. The CDR3 runs to 18 residues. Per the germline V gene, CDR1 is ENHRY and CDR2 is SYGVKD. This entry comes from a study of T cell responses to AZD1222 COVID-19 vaccine. This chain joins TRBV10-3 and TRBJ2-7, with TRBD2 matching 9 bases. The sample consisted of peripheral blood, taken 28 days after the second AZD1222 dose. This TCR was recovered from an adult who received the AZD1222 COVID-19 vaccine. The CDR3 coding sequence is TGTGCCATCAGTGAGTCGTACGGGCTCGGGACTAGCAGCCACGAGCAGTACTTC. Translation: CAISESYGLGTSSHEQYF.